This T cell receptor beta chain comes out of a study of shared clonotypes between healthy human individuals. Some clones are missing from TCRdb's copy, which holds only in-frame ones; the method was immunoSEQ multiplex PCR. The sample contains 2.5 million or so clones, approximately 92% of which appear only once. The germline CDR1 and CDR2 sequences are SGDLS and YYNGEE. V lost 2 bases and J lost 6; bases outside the gene matches: 9. This CDR3 has 16 amino acids. This clone appeared once. The sequencing input was naive CD4+ T cells sorted from blood. Subset specified: CD45RA+ positively selected. The receptor comes from a man younger than 35 in good health. This chain links TRBV9 with TRBJ2-2; TRBD2 matches at 8 bases. Here the CDR3 reads CASSVNSGVVAGELFF. CDR3 coding DNA: TGTGCCAGCAGCGTTAATAGCGGGGTTGTAGCCGGGGAGCTGTTTTTT.